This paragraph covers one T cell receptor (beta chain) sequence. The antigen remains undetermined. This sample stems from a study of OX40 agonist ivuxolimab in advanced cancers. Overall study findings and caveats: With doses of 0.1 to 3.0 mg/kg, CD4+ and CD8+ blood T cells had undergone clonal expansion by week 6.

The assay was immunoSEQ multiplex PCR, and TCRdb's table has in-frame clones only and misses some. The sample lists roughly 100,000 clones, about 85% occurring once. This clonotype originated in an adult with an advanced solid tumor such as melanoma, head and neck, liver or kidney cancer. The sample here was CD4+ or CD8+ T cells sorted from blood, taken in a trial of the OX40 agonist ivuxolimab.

This chain's CDR3 is CASSRSSEHEQFF. CDR3 coding DNA: TGTGCCAGCAGTCGATCTAGCGAGCATGAGCAGTTCTTC. This chain uses TRBV6-5 with TRBJ2-1, with D possibly TRBD2 on 6 matching bases. The CDR3 consists of 13 residues. Trimming took off 5 bases at V and 8 bases at J, with 13 bases between the two ends. Germline loops: CDR1 MNHEY, CDR2 SVGAGI.